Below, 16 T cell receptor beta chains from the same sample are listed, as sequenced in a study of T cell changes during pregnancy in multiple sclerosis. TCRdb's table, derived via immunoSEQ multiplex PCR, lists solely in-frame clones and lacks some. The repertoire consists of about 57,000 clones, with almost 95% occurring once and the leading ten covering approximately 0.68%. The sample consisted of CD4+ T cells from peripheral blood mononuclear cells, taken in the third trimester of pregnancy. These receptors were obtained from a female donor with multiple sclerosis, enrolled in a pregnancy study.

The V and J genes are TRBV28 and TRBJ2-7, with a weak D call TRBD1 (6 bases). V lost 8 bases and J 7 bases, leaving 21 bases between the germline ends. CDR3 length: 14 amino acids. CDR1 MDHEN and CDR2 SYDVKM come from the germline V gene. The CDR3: CASGTGTSLQEQYF. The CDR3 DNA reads TGTGCCAGCGGAACCGGGACATCCCTCCAAGAGCAGTACTTC.

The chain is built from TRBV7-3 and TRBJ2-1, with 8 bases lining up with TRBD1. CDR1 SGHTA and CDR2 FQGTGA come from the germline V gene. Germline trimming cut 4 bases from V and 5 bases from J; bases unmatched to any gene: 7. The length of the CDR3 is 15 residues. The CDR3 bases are TGTGCCAGCAGCTCCTTCGGACAGGGCCACAATGAGCAGTTCTTC. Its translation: CASSSFGQGHNEQFF.

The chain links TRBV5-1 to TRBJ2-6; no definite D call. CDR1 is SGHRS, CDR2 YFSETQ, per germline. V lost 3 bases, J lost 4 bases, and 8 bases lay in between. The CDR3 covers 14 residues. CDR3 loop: CASSSLTGANVLTF. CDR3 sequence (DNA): TGCGCCAGCAGCTCCCTGACAGGGGCCAACGTCCTGACTTTC.

The CDR3 nucleotides are TGTGCCAGCAGCTTGGCCGAGACACGACTAAGCAATCAGCCCCAGCATTTT. Amino acid sequence: CASSLAETRLSNQPQHF. The V call is TRBV5-6, the J call TRBJ1-5; D is undetermined. CDR3 length: 17 amino acids. The V and J ends lost 0 bases and 1 base respectively, with 14 bases between them. CDR1 and CDR2 (germline): SGHDT, YYEEEE.

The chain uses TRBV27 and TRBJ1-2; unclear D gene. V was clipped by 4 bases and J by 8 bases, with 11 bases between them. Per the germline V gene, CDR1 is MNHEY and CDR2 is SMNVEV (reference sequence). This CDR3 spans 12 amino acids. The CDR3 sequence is CASSSERSGYTF. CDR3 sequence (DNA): TGTGCCAGCAGTTCAGAGCGATCCGGCTACACCTTC.

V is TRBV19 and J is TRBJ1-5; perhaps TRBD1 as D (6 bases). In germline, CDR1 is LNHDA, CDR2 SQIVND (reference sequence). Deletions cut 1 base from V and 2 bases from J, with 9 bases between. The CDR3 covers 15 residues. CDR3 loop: CASSIARTGNQPQHF. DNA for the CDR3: TGTGCCAGTAGTATAGCCAGGACAGGCAATCAGCCCCAGCATTTT.

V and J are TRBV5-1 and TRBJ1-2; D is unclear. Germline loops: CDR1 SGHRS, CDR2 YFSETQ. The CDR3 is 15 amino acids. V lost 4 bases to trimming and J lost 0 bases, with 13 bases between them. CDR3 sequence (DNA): TGCGCCAGCAGCCCATTCGGAGGGACTAACTATGGCTACACCTTC. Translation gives CASSPFGGTNYGYTF.

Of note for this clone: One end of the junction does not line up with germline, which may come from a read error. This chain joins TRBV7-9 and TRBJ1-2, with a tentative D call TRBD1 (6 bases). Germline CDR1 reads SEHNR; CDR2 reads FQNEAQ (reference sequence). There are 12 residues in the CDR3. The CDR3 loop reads CASSLADRPPRF. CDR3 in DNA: TGTGCCAGCAGCTTAGCTGACAGGCCGCCCCGCTTC.

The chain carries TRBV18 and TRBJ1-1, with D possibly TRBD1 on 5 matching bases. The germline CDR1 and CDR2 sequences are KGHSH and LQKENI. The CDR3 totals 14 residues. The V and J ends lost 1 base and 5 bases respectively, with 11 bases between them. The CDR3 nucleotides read TGTGCCAGCTCACCACTGATGGGGCAAACTGAAGCTTTCTTT. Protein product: CASSPLMGQTEAFF.

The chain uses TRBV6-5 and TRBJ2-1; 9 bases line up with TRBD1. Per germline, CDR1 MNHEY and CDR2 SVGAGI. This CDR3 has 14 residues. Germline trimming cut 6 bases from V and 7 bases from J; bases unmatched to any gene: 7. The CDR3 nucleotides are TGTGCCAGCAGCGGGACAGGGACTCAAAATGAGCAGTTCTTC. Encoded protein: CASSGTGTQNEQFF.

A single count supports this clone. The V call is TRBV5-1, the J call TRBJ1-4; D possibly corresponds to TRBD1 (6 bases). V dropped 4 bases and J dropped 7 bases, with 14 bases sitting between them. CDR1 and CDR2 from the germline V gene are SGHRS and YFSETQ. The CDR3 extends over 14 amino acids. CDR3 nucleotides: TGCGCCAGCAGCCCGGGGGGGGCGGGTGAAAAACTGTTTTTT. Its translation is CASSPGGAGEKLFF.

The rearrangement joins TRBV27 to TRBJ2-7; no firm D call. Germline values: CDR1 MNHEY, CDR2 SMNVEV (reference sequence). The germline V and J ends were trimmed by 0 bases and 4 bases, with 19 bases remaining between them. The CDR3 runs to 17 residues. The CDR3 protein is CASSLSLKSNLLYEQYF. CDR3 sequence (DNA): TGTGCCAGCAGTTTATCCCTAAAGTCCAACCTCTTGTACGAGCAGTACTTC.

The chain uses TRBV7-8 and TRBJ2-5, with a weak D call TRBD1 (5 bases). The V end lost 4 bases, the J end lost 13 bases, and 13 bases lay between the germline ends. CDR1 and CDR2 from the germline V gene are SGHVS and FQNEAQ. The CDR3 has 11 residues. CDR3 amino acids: CASSSDRVPYF. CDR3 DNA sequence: TGTGCCAGCAGCTCCGACAGAGTCCCGTACTTC.

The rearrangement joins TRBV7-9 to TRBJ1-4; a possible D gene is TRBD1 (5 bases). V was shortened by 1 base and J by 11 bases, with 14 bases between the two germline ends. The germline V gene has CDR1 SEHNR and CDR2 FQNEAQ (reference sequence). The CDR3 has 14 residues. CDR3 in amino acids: CASSLGRDRLKLFF. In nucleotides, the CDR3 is TGTGCCAGCAGCTTAGGGCGGGACCGATTGAAACTGTTTTTT.

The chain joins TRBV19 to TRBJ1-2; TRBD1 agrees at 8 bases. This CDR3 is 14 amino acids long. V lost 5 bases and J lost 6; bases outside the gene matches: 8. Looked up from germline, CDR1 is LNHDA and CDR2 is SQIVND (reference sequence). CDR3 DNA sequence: TGTGCCAGTAGTTCGAACAGGGGGGAGAATGGCTACACCTTC. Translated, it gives CASSSNRGENGYTF.

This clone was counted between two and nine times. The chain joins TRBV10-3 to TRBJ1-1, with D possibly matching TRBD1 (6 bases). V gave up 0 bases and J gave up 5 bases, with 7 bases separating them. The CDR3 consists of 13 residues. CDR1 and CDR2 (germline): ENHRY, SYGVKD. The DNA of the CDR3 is TGTGCCATCAGTGAGTCCACAGGGACTGAAGCTTTCTTT. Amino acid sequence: CAISESTGTEAFF.